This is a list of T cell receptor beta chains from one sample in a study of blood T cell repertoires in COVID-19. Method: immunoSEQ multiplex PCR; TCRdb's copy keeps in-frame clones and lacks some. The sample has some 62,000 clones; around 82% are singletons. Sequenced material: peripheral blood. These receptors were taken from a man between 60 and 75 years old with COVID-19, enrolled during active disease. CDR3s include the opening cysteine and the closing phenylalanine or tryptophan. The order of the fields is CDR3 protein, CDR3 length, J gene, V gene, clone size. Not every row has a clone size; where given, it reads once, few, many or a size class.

CASSPSPSGQGQPQHF,16,TRBJ1-5,TRBV5-5,NA
CASSPGTTYEQYF,13,TRBJ2-7,TRBV5-1,few
CASSGRDFGSGANVLTF,17,TRBJ2-6,TRBV7-2,NA
CASSQDGQVNQPQHF,15,TRBJ1-5,TRBV4-2,NA
CASSPGPGGLFF,12,TRBJ2-2,TRBV2,NA
CASSLAETQYF,11,TRBJ2-5,TRBV5-6,medium-sized
CASAEGAFTEAFF,13,TRBJ1-1,TRBV5-1,once
CASSFKGREDTQYF,14,TRBJ2-3,TRBV5-1,once
CASSLKGDTEAFF,13,TRBJ1-1,TRBV5-1,NA
CASRPGTLADTQYF,14,TRBJ2-3,TRBV6-5,NA
CASSVNSGSEQYF,13,TRBJ2-7,TRBV9,NA
CASTYGYGYTF,11,TRBJ1-2,TRBV2,medium-sized
CATSGSSGANVLTF,14,TRBJ2-6,TRBV10-3,NA
CASSQQGEETQYF,13,TRBJ2-5,TRBV5-1,NA
CASSPRTGQLIEAFF,15,TRBJ1-1,TRBV28,once
CASSSLGSGTGDNEQFF,17,TRBJ2-1,TRBV18,NA
CASSQSYSYSNQPQHF,16,TRBJ1-5,TRBV3-1/TRBV3-2,NA
CASSRNPGQPYEQYF,15,TRBJ2-7,TRBV6-6,NA
CASSTTGGEETQYF,14,TRBJ2-5,TRBV19,NA
CASGARGRSGNTIYF,15,TRBJ1-3,TRBV2,few
CASSLGSGGTGELFF,15,TRBJ2-2,TRBV7-9,once
CASSSRNPRDTQYF,14,TRBJ2-3,TRBV5-4,few
CASSEALVDRASYEQYF,17,TRBJ2-7,TRBV6-1,NA
CATSDPTGRNTQYF,14,TRBJ2-3,TRBV24-1,NA
CASSEGRDSQETQYF,15,TRBJ2-5,TRBV5-1,NA
CASGVETGWRSPLHF,15,TRBJ1-6,TRBV2,NA